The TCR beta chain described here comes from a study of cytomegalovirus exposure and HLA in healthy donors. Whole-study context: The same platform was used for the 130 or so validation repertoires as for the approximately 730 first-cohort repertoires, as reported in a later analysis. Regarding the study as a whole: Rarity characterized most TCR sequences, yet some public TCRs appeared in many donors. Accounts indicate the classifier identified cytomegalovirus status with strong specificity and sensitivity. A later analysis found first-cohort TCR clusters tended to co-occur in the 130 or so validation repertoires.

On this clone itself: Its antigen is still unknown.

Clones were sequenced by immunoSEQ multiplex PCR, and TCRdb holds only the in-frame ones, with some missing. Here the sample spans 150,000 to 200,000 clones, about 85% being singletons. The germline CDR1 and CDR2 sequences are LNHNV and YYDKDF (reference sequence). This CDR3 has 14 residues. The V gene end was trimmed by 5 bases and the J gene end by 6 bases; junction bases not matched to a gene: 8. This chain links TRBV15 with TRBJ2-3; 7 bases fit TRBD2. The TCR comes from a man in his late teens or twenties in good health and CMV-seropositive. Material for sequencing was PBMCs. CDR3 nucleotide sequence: TGTGCCACCAGCTGGGGAGCGGGAAGGGATACGCAGTATTTT. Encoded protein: CATSWGAGRDTQYF.